The TCR beta chain described here comes from a study of T cell repertoires in cytomegalovirus infection. V gave up 2 bases and J gave up 5 bases, with 17 bases separating them. The CDR3 covers 16 residues. Germline-derived CDR1 and CDR2 are MGHDK and SYGVNS. For this clonotype: Its target is not known.

TCRdb processed the reads anew with MiXCR; each CDR3 protein has one entry. The sample records about 740,000 distinct CDR3 sequences, 30% to 40% being singletons. Specimen: cultured PBMCs, collected from culture after CMV antigen stimulation. This rearrangement joins TRBV25-1 to TRBJ2-3; possibly TRBD1 or TRBD2 for D (5 bases each). The receptor was isolated from a human donor in good health (CMV status not recorded). Some clones in this sample may be carry-over from other donors' samples. This CDR3 reads CASSEPSGTQRDTQYF. CDR3 nucleotide sequence: TGTGCCAGCAGTGAACCCTCCGGGACCCAGCGAGATACGCAGTATTTT.